Below are 8 T cell receptor beta chains sequenced from a single sample in a study of cytomegalovirus exposure and HLA in healthy donors. 60 Vbeta and 13 Jbeta primers were used in PCR. Generated by immunoSEQ multiplex PCR, the TCRdb table keeps only in-frame clones and is missing some. The sample holds more than 200,000 clones, 70% to 85% seen once. Material for sequencing was PBMCs. The receptors derive from a girl aged 2-10 years in good health and CMV-seronegative.

V is TRBV19 and J is TRBJ1-2; 7 nucleotides agree with TRBD1. V lost 3 bases, J lost 8 bases, and 15 bases stayed unmatched. The germline V gene has CDR1 LNHDA and CDR2 SQIVND (reference sequence). The CDR3 sequence is 16 residues long. In nucleotides, the CDR3 is TGTGCCAGTAGTATTTGGGATTCCAGGGGGTTAAGCGGCTACACCTTC. This translates into CASSIWDSRGLSGYTF.

The chain recombines TRBV5-4 with TRBJ2-7, with TRBD2 identical over 10 bases. V was pared by 4 bases and J by 3 bases, with 4 bases of the junction left unmatched. CDR3 length equals 14 residues. Germline CDR1 reads SGHNT; CDR2 reads YYREEE (reference sequence). CDR3 residues: CASSVSGRLYEQYF. The CDR3 region has the DNA TGTGCCAGCAGCGTTAGCGGGAGGCTCTACGAGCAGTACTTC. Full variable domain (remainder filled in from reference TRBV5-4 and TRBJ2-7): ETGVTQSPTHLIKTRGQQVTLRCSSQSGHNTVSWYQQALGQGPQFIFQYYREEENGRGNFPPRFSGLQFPNYSSELNVNALELDDSALYLCASSVSGRLYEQYFGPGTRLTVT.

V is TRBV2 and J is TRBJ2-7, with 9 bases lining up with TRBD1. This CDR3 has 15 residues. Germline lookup yields CDR1 SNHLY and CDR2 FYNNEI. J lost 3 bases, V lost 5 bases, and 8 bases had no gene match. The CDR3 bases are TGTGCCAGCAGTACTACAGGGGGCGCTATCTACGAGCAGTACTTC. Amino acids: CASSTTGGAIYEQYF.

V gene TRBV19 combines with J gene TRBJ1-4, with 10 positions matching TRBD1. After removal of 6 bases from V and 4 bases from J, the junction contained 17 bases not matched to a gene. The germline V gene encodes CDR1 LNHDA and CDR2 SQIVND (reference sequence). The CDR3 is made up of 19 amino acids. CDR3 in amino acids: CASSRSGRDRGVFNEKLFF. DNA for the CDR3: TGTGCCAGTAGCCGTTCCGGGAGGGACAGGGGCGTCTTTAATGAAAAACTGTTTTTT.

The chain combines TRBV7-2 with TRBJ1-2, with D unresolved. The CDR3 runs 14 residues. With 4 bases removed from V and 0 bases from J, the gap between germline ends came to 9 bases. Germline loops: CDR1 SGHTA, CDR2 FQGNSA. CDR3 residues: CASSSGLANYGYTF. The CDR3 bases are TGTGCCAGCAGCTCCGGCCTAGCTAACTATGGCTACACCTTC.

The chain links TRBV30 to TRBJ2-7; 13 bases agree with TRBD2. The CDR3 spans 15 residues. Germline CDR1 and CDR2: GTSNPN and SVGIG (reference sequence). V was clipped by 4 bases and J by 6 bases; unmatched bases: 9. The CDR3 reads CAWTGLAGVLGEQYF. Written as DNA, the CDR3 is TGTGCCTGGACCGGACTAGCGGGAGTATTGGGCGAGCAGTACTTC.

This clone showed up just once. This sequence joins TRBV15 and TRBJ2-2; D perhaps matches TRBD2 (6 bases). Germline V gene lookup returns CDR1 LNHNV and CDR2 YYDKDF (reference sequence). V lost 1 base, J lost 16 bases, and 13 bases lay in between. This CDR3 contains 12 residues. The CDR3 loop reads CATSRGAGRPFF. Written as DNA, the CDR3 is TGTGCCACCAGCAGAGGAGCGGGTCGCCCGTTTTTT. The whole variable domain, filled in from reference TRBV15 and TRBJ2-2, reads DAMVIQNPRYQVTQFGKPVTLSCSQTLNHNVMYWYQQKSSQAPKLLFHYYDKDFNNEADTPDNFQSRRPNTSFCFLDIRSPGLGDTAMYLCATSRGAGRPFFGEGSRLTVL.

This chain connects TRBV6-1 to TRBJ1-2, with TRBD1 identical over 7 bases. CDR1 is MNHNS, CDR2 SASEGT, per germline. CDR3 length: 15 residues. The V gene end was trimmed by 0 bases and the J gene end by 4 bases; junction bases not matched to a gene: 5. The CDR3 is CASSEALTGVYGYTF. The CDR3 DNA reads TGTGCCAGCAGTGAAGCGCTAACAGGGGTCTATGGCTACACCTTC.